This TCR beta chain appears in the sequencing data of a study of radiotherapy plus CTLA-4 blockade in lung cancer. V lost 5 bases to trimming and J lost 2 bases, with 12 bases between them. The CDR3 has 14 residues. The germline V gene has CDR1 SGHAT and CDR2 FQNNGV. Participants had chemo-refractory metastatic non-small-cell lung cancer and were treated with focal radiation plus ipilimumab CTLA-4 blockade. The method was immunoSEQ multiplex PCR; TCRdb's version includes in-frame clones alone and lacks a portion of them. The sample shows around 44,000 clones, around nine tenths of them seen only once.

The chain is built from TRBV11-2 and TRBJ1-2; D is uncertain. This TCR was sampled from a human donor with non-small cell lung cancer that progressed on radiotherapy plus ipilimumab. Some clones in this sample may be carry-over from other donors' samples. Here the sequenced sample was peripheral blood, taken from a patient treated with radiotherapy plus ipilimumab. Written as DNA, the CDR3 is TGTGCCAGCAGCGTAGTCTTAGAAAACTATGGCTACACCTTC. Its protein is CASSVVLENYGYTF.